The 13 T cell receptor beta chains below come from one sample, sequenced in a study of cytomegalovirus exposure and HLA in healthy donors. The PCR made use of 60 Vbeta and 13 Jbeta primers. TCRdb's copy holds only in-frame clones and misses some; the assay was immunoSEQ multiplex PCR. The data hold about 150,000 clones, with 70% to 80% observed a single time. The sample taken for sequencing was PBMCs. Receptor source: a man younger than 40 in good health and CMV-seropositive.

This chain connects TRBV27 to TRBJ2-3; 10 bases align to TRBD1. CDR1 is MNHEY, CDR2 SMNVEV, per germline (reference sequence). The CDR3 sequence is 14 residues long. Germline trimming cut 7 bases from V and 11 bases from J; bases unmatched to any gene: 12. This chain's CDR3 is CASNQFWGQGKQYF. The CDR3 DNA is TGTGCCAGCAACCAGTTTTGGGGACAGGGGAAGCAGTATTTT.

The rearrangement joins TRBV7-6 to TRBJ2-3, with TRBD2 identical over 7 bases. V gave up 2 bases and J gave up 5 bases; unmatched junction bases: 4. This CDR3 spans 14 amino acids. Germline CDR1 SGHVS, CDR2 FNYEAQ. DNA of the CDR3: TGTGCCAGCAGCTTATTAGCGGGTCAAGATACGCAGTATTTT. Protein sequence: CASSLLAGQDTQYF. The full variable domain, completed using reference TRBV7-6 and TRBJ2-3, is GAGVSQSPRYKVTKRGQDVALRCDPISGHVSLYWYRQALGQGPEFLTYFNYEAQQDKSGLPNDRFSAERPEGSISTLTIQRTEQRDSAMYRCASSLLAGQDTQYFGPGTRLTVL.

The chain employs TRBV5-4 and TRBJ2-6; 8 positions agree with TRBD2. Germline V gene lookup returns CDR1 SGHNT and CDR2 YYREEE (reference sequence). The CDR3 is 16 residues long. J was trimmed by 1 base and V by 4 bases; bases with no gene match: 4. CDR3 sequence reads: CASSPGGESGANVLTF. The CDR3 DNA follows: TGTGCCAGCAGCCCGGGGGGGGAATCTGGGGCCAACGTCCTGACTTTC.

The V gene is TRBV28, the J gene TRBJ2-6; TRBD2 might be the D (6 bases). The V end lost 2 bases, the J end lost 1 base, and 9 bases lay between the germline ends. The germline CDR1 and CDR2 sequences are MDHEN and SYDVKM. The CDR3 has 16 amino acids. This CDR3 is CASSLLRGSGANVLTF. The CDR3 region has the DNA TGTGCCAGCAGTTTACTTCGGGGGTCTGGGGCCAACGTCCTGACTTTC. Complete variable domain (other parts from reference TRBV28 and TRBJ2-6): DVKVTQSSRYLVKRTGEKVFLECVQDMDHENMFWYRQDPGLGLRLIYFSYDVKMKEKGDIPEGYSVSREKKERFSLILESASTNQTSMYLCASSLLRGSGANVLTFGAGSRLTVL.

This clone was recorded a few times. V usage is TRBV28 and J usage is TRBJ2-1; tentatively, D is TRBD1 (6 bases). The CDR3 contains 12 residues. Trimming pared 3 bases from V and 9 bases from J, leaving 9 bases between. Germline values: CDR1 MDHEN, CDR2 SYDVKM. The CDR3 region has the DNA TGTGCCAGCAGTTTTGTAGGGGGTGAGCAGTTCTTC. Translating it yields CASSFVGGEQFF.

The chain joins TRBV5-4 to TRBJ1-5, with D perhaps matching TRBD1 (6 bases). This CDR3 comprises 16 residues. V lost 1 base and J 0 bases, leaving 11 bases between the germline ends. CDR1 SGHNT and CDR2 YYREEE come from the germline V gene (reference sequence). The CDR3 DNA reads TGTGCCAGCAGCTTGATTTGGACAGATAGCAATCAGCCCCAGCATTTT. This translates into CASSLIWTDSNQPQHF.

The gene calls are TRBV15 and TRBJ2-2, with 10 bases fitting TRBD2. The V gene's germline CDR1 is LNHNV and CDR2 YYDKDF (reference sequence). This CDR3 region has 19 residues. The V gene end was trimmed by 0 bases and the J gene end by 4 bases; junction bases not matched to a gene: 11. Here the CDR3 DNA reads TGTGCCACCAGCAGAGATTTCCCAGCGGGAGGGCCGGGCACCGGGGAGCTGTTTTTT. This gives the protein CATSRDFPAGGPGTGELFF.

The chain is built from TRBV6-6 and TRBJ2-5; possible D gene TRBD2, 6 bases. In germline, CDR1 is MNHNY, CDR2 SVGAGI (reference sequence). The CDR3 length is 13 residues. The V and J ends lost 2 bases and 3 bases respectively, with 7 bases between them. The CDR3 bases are TGTGCCAGCAGTTACGGAGGGGAAGAGACCCAGTACTTC. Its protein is CASSYGGEETQYF.

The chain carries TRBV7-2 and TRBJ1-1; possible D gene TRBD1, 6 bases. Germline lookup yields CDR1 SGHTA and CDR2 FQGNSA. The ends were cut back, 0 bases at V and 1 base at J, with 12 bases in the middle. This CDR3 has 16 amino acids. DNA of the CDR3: TGTGCCAGCAGCTTAGCGGCAGGGGCCCCGAACACTGAAGCTTTCTTT. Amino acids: CASSLAAGAPNTEAFF. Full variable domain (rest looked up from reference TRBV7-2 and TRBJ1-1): GAGVSQSPSNKVTEKGKDVELRCDPISGHTALYWYRQSLGQGLEFLIYFQGNSAPDKSGLPSDRFSAERTGGSVSTLTIQRTQQEDSAVYLCASSLAAGAPNTEAFFGQGTRLTVV.

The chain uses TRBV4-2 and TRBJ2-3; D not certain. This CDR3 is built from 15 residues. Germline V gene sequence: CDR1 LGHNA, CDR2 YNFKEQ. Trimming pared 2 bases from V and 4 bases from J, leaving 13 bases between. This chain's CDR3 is CASSQSGHRPDTQYF. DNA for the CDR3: TGTGCCAGCAGCCAATCAGGCCACCGACCAGATACGCAGTATTTT.

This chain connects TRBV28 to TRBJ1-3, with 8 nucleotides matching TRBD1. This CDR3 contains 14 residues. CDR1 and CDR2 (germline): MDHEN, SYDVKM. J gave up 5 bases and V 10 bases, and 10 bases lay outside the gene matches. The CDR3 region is CATGQGQARNTIYF. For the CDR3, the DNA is TGTGCCACCGGACAGGGACAGGCCCGAAACACCATATATTTT.

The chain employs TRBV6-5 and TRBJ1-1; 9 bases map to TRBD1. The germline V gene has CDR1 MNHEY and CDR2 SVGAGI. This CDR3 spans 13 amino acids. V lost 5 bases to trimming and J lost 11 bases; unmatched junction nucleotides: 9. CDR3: CASSIGQGPMAFF. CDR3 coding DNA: TGTGCCAGCAGTATCGGACAGGGGCCAATGGCTTTCTTT.

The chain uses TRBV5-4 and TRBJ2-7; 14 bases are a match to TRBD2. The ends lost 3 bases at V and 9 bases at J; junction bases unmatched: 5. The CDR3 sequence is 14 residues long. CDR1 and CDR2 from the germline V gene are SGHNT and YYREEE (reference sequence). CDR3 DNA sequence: TGTGCCAGCAGCTCGGGACTAGCGGGAGAAAGGCAGTACTTC. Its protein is CASSSGLAGERQYF.